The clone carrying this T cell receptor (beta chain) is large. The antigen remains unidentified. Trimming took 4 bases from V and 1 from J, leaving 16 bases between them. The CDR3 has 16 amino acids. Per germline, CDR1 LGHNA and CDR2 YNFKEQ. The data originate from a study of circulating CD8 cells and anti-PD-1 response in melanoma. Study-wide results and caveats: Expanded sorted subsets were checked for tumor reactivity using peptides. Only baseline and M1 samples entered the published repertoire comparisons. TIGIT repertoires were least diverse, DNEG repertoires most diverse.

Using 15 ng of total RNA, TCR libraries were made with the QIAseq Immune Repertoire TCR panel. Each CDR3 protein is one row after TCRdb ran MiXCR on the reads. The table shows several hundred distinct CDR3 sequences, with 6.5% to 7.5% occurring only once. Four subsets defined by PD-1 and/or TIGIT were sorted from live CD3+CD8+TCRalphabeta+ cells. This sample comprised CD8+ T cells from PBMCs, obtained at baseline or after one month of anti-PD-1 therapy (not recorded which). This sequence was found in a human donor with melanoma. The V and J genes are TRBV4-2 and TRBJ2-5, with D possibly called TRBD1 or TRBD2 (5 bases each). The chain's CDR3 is CASSLIVGAFQETQYF. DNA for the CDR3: TGTGCCAGCAGCCTGATTGTCGGGGCATTCCAAGAGACCCAGTACTTC.